A single sample is the source of the 26 T cell receptor beta chains below, sequenced in a study of blood T cell repertoires in COVID-19. Generated by immunoSEQ multiplex PCR, the TCRdb table keeps only in-frame clones and is missing some. In the table there are more than 110,000 clones, approximately 87% of which are singletons. The specimen sequenced was peripheral blood. The receptors shown here come from a woman in her thirties or forties with acute or convalescent COVID-19.

The chain combines TRBV19 with TRBJ1-3, with a possible D match to TRBD1 (5 bases). The CDR3 extends over 14 amino acids. CDR1 is LNHDA, CDR2 SQIVND, per germline (reference sequence). Trimming pared 10 bases from V and 1 base from J, leaving 14 bases between. CDR3 amino acids: CATATDSSGNTIYF. The CDR3 coding sequence is TGTGCCACCGCCACCGACAGTTCTGGAAACACCATATATTTT. Based on the CDR3 plus reference TRBV19 and TRBJ1-3, the full variable domain is DGGITQSPKYLFRKEGQNVTLSCEQNLNHDAMYWYRQDPGQGLRLIYYSQIVNDFQKGDIAEGYSVSREKKESFPLTVTSAQKNPTAFYLCATATDSSGNTIYFGEGSWLTVV.

This clone occurred a few times. In the same sample, other DNA sequences code for this CDR3. The V and J genes are TRBV15 and TRBJ1-4; the match to TRBD1 covers 11 bases. The CDR3 consists of 15 residues. CDR1 is LNHNV, CDR2 YYDKDF, per germline (reference sequence). Losses at the gene ends were 0 bases for V and 7 bases for J; bases not matched to a gene: 1. CDR3 sequence (DNA): TGTGCCACCAGCAGAGATGGGACAGGGGGTGAAAAACTGTTTTTT. Translation: CATSRDGTGGEKLFF.

This clone was seen just once. The rearrangement joins TRBV7-3 to TRBJ2-5; tentatively, D is TRBD1 (6 bases). The length of the CDR3 is 13 residues. V was clipped by 5 bases and J by 1 base, with 8 bases between them. Germline loops: CDR1 SGHTA, CDR2 FQGTGA. The CDR3 spells CASSRDTQETQYF. CDR3 DNA: TGTGCCAGCAGCCGGGACACCCAAGAGACCCAGTACTTC.

Only one count was recorded for this clone. This chain joins TRBV7-9 and TRBJ2-5; D gene uncertain. Trimming shortened V by 1 base and J by 1 base, and 13 bases separated the two germline ends. In germline, CDR1 is SEHNR, CDR2 FQNEAQ (reference sequence). This CDR3 has 16 residues. The CDR3 is CASSLVVSGFQETQYF. In DNA, the CDR3 is TGTGCCAGCAGCTTAGTAGTATCGGGTTTCCAAGAGACCCAGTACTTC. Full variable domain (rest looked up from reference TRBV7-9 and TRBJ2-5): DTGVSQNPRHKITKRGQNVTFRCDPISEHNRLYWYRQTLGQGPEFLTYFQNEAQLEKSRLLSDRFSAERPKGSFSTLEIQRTEQGDSAMYLCASSLVVSGFQETQYFGPGTRLLVL.

The chain carries TRBV29-1 and TRBJ1-2; D gene ambiguous. Per the germline V gene, CDR1 is SQVTM and CDR2 is ANQGSEA. V was clipped by 3 bases and J by 8 bases, with 16 bases between them. The CDR3 runs 13 residues. The CDR3 protein is CSVDETSLGGYTF. In DNA form, the CDR3 reads TGCAGCGTTGATGAAACCAGCCTAGGCGGCTACACCTTC.

The rearrangement links TRBV4-2 to TRBJ2-5; 10 bases align to TRBD1. The CDR3 is made up of 18 amino acids. The trim removed 0 bases at V and 8 bases at J, leaving 15 bases unmatched. Germline V gives CDR1 LGHNA, CDR2 YNFKEQ. This chain's CDR3 is CASSQETLPGTGASTQYF. The CDR3 DNA sequence: TGTGCCAGCAGCCAAGAGACCCTTCCTGGGACAGGGGCCAGTACCCAGTACTTC.

This chain's CDR3 is CASSLGDRMNTEAFF. In DNA, the CDR3 is TGTGCCAGCAGCCTAGGGGACAGGATGAACACTGAAGCTTTCTTT. The rearrangement links TRBV14 to TRBJ1-1; 8 bases match TRBD1. V lost 4 bases to trimming and J lost 0 bases; unmatched junction nucleotides: 4. CDR1 is SGHDN, CDR2 FVKESK, per germline. CDR3 size: 15 residues.

J is TRBJ1-3 and V is TRBV5-1; D remains ambiguous. V lost 1 base and J 0 bases, leaving 11 bases between the germline ends. Germline loops: CDR1 SGHRS, CDR2 YFSETQ. This CDR3 is built from 16 residues. This CDR3 is CASSLFWADSGNTIYF. The CDR3 region has the DNA TGCGCCAGCAGCTTGTTCTGGGCAGACTCTGGAAACACCATATATTTT.

This chain links TRBV2 with TRBJ1-1; D gene ambiguous. Trimming shortened V by 4 bases and J by 0 bases, and 6 bases separated the two germline ends. The CDR3 is made up of 13 amino acids. The V gene's germline CDR1 is SNHLY and CDR2 FYNNEI. The DNA for the CDR3 is TGTGCCAGCAGTGTGGGAGTGAACACTGAAGCTTTCTTT. Translating gives CASSVGVNTEAFF.

The rearrangement joins TRBV18 to TRBJ2-1, with D possibly matching TRBD2 (6 bases). CDR1 is KGHSH and CDR2 is LQKENI in the germline V gene. V was cut by 6 bases and J by 14 bases, with 17 bases left in between. This CDR3 contains 12 residues. The CDR3 region has the DNA TGTGCCAGCTCCCCCGACGGACTACCAAAGTTCTTC. This codes for CASSPDGLPKFF.

The rearrangement joins TRBV5-4 to TRBJ1-3; D not resolved. Trimming removed 1 base at V and 2 bases at J, with 4 bases between. The CDR3 is 13 residues long. Germline CDR1 reads SGHNT; CDR2 reads YYREEE (reference sequence). The CDR3 DNA is TGTGCCAGCAGCTTGTACACTGGAAACACCATATATTTT. Its protein product is CASSLYTGNTIYF.

The rearrangement uses TRBV11-2 and TRBJ2-5; 13 bases match TRBD2. The CDR3 is 17 amino acids. V lost 6 bases to trimming and J lost 2 bases; unmatched junction nucleotides: 9. Germline CDR1 SGHAT, CDR2 FQNNGV. This CDR3 is CASSSGLAGVKQETQYF. The CDR3 bases are TGTGCCAGCAGTTCCGGACTAGCGGGAGTGAAACAAGAGACCCAGTACTTC.

The chain employs TRBV6-5 and TRBJ2-3; 8 nucleotides line up with TRBD2. CDR3 length: 14 residues. Germline CDR1 MNHEY, CDR2 SVGAGI. The V and J ends lost 11 bases and 1 base, in that order; junction bases with no gene match: 8. DNA for the CDR3: TGTGCCGTCGGAACTAGCGGCGGCACAGATACGCAGTATTTT. Translation gives CAVGTSGGTDTQYF.

V gene TRBV3-1 (or the pseudogene TRBV3-2) combines with J gene TRBJ1-2, with 7 bases identical to TRBD1. V lost 2 bases to trimming and J lost 3 bases; unmatched junction nucleotides: 12. This CDR3 has 17 amino acids. Looked up from germline, CDR1 is LGHDT and CDR2 is YNNKEL (reference sequence). CDR3 amino acids: CASSQRMTGTRDYGYTF. CDR3 coding DNA: TGTGCCAGCAGCCAAAGGATGACAGGGACTAGAGACTATGGCTACACCTTC.

The chain joins TRBV7-2 to TRBJ2-5, with 14 bases fitting TRBD2. This CDR3 has 16 residues. Germline assignment: CDR1 SGHTA and CDR2 FQGNSA. The J segment lost 4 bases and the V segment lost 5 bases, leaving 6 bases of the junction unmatched. CDR3 in amino acids: CASSTPGLAGAETQYF. The DNA of the CDR3 is TGTGCCAGCAGCACGCCGGGACTAGCGGGGGCAGAGACCCAGTACTTC.

The J gene is TRBJ1-6, the V gene TRBV11-2; TRBD1 matches 9 bases. Per germline, CDR1 SGHAT and CDR2 FQNNGV. After removal of 0 bases from V and 8 bases from J, the junction contained 8 bases not matched to a gene. The length of the CDR3 is 17 residues. The CDR3 DNA follows: TGTGCCAGCAGCTTAGATCTAGGACAGGGGACTGATTCACCCCTCCACTTT. As protein: CASSLDLGQGTDSPLHF.

V usage is TRBV28 and J usage is TRBJ2-7; 12 positions agree with TRBD2. Germline V CDR1 and CDR2: MDHEN, SYDVKM. V lost 10 bases to trimming and J lost 0 bases; unmatched junction nucleotides: 10. The CDR3 runs 16 residues. CDR3 sequence: CATRSSGGGSSYEQYF. CDR3 sequence (DNA): TGTGCCACCCGTTCTAGCGGGGGGGGGAGCTCCTACGAGCAGTACTTC.

The chain has TRBV5-1 and TRBJ1-1; possible D gene TRBD1, 6 bases. V dropped 1 base and J dropped 1 base, with 8 bases sitting between them. Germline lookup yields CDR1 SGHRS and CDR2 YFSETQ. This CDR3 region has 14 residues. CDR3 bases: TGCGCCAGCAGCTTGAGCAGGGGGAACACTGAAGCTTTCTTT. It is translated as CASSLSRGNTEAFF.

In this sample, this clone turned up a few times. The V gene is TRBV5-1, the J gene TRBJ1-4; 7 bases map to TRBD1. Trimming took 1 base from V and 3 from J; bases not matched to a gene: 9. This CDR3 contains 17 residues. Germline V gives CDR1 SGHRS, CDR2 YFSETQ. In DNA, the CDR3 is TGCGCCAGCAGCTTGAACGTGAGGGGGCGAGCTAATGAAAAACTGTTTTTT. Amino acids: CASSLNVRGRANEKLFF.

V usage is TRBV7-3 and J usage is TRBJ2-3; D is possibly TRBD2 (6 bases). Germline loops: CDR1 SGHTA, CDR2 FQGTGA. The CDR3 has 15 residues. The V and J ends lost 2 bases and 3 bases respectively, with 12 bases between them. The chain's CDR3 is CASSLLRGDTDTQYF. CDR3 nucleotides: TGTGCCAGCAGCTTATTGCGGGGCGATACAGATACGCAGTATTTT.

The V and J genes are TRBV28 and TRBJ1-1; TRBD1 aligns across 7 bases. The CDR3 spans 13 residues. From germline, CDR1 is MDHEN and CDR2 SYDVKM. Trimming removed 6 bases from V and 1 base from J; junction bases left unmatched: 2. The CDR3 nucleotides are TGTGCCAGCAGCAGACAGGGGAACACTGAAGCTTTCTTT. Translation: CASSRQGNTEAFF.

Comment on this clone: The junction differs from germline at one of its ends, possibly a read error. V is TRBV7-7 and J is TRBJ1-4, with 8 bases identical to TRBD1. The V gene's germline CDR1 is SSHAT and CDR2 FNYEAQ (reference sequence). This CDR3 region has 13 residues. CDR3 amino acids: CASSSDRGEKLFF. Here the CDR3 DNA reads TGTGCTAGCAGCTCAGACAGGGGCGAAAAACTGTTTTTT.

This sequence joins TRBV7-8 and TRBJ2-7, with TRBD2 matching over 8 bases. The junction had 9 bases not matched to a gene; V was cut back by 5 bases and J by 6 bases. Germline V gene lookup returns CDR1 SGHVS and CDR2 FQNEAQ. The CDR3 is made up of 14 amino acids. CDR3 DNA sequence: TGTGCCAGCAGCCCCGAGCGGGAGAGTCCCGAGCAGTACTTC. Amino acid sequence: CASSPERESPEQYF.

The J gene is TRBJ2-7, the V gene TRBV5-1, with TRBD1 identical over 7 bases. With V trimmed by 3 bases and J by 5 bases, 11 bases remained unmatched. CDR1 and CDR2 (germline): SGHRS, YFSETQ. CDR3 length: 15 amino acids. The CDR3 here is CASSWPWTGVNEQYF. As DNA, the CDR3 is TGCGCCAGCAGCTGGCCCTGGACAGGTGTCAACGAGCAGTACTTC.

This chain joins TRBV7-9 and TRBJ1-4; the D gene is possibly TRBD1 (6 bases). Germline CDR1 is SEHNR and CDR2 is FQNEAQ (reference sequence). V lost 5 bases and J lost 7, with 17 bases in between. The CDR3 extends over 15 amino acids. The CDR3 DNA is TGTGCCAGCAGCCTGGAAGGGGGTCGGAGTGAAAAACTGTTTTTT. It is translated as CASSLEGGRSEKLFF.

The V gene is TRBV6-2 or TRBV6-3, the J gene TRBJ1-2; D unclear. CDR1 and CDR2 (germline): MNHEY, SVGEGT. The CDR3 is 15 residues long. Trimming took 2 bases from V and 8 from J, leaving 18 bases between them. The CDR3 loop is CASSYLTTTSKGYTF. CDR3 DNA: TGTGCCAGCAGTTACCTAACAACTACCTCCAAGGGCTACACCTTC.